What follows describes a single T cell receptor (beta chain). The data belong to a study of shared clonotypes between healthy human individuals. Positively selected for CCR7, the CD45RO-negative cells used as naive CD8 cells excluded terminally differentiated effector memory CD45RA+ cells. Libraries were prepared by immunoSEQ multiplex PCR; TCRdb keeps only in-frame clonotypes and omits some of them. The table lists 660,000 or so clones, 90% to 97% of them singletons. The receptor was isolated from a woman in her twenties or thirties in good health. Sequencing used naive CD8+ T cells sorted from blood.

The CDR3 loop reads CASSYSRRGQGDGYTF. The CDR3 nucleotides read TGTGCCAGCAGTTACAGTCGCCGCGGACAGGGAGATGGCTACACCTTC. The gene calls are TRBV6-5 and TRBJ1-2; TRBD1 aligns across 8 bases. The CDR3 is 16 amino acids. The V gene's germline CDR1 is MNHEY and CDR2 SVGAGI. The ends lost 2 bases at V and 6 bases at J; junction bases unmatched: 11.